The clone carrying this T cell receptor (beta chain) was recorded a few times. Its antigen is undetermined. CDR1 and CDR2 (germline): SGHTA, FQGTGA. V lost 3 bases, J lost 1 base, and 6 bases lay in between. The CDR3 totals 13 residues. This record belongs to a study of cytomegalovirus exposure and HLA in healthy donors. The PCR used 60 Vbeta and 13 Jbeta primers. Sequencing was performed with immunoSEQ multiplex PCR; in TCRdb, only in-frame clones are kept and a portion is missing. The table includes under 150,000 clones, 65% to 90% detected once. Study-level points and caveats: More clonal expansion characterized HLA-associated TCR beta chains than equally common others in a later analysis.

Sample: PBMCs. The chain is built from TRBV7-3 and TRBJ1-1; D is uncertain. The sequence derives from a girl aged 2 to 9 in good health and CMV-seronegative. CDR3: CASSLAENTEAFF. The CDR3 nucleotides read TGTGCCAGCAGCTTGGCGGAGAACACTGAAGCTTTCTTT.